A selection of T cell receptor beta chains follows, all from one sample in a study of T cell responses to AZD1222 COVID-19 vaccine. TCRdb keeps only in-frame clones here, not all; method: immunoSEQ multiplex PCR. The profile covers roughly 120,000 clones, with approximately 85% appearing a single time and approximately 6.6% taken by the ten largest. This specimen was peripheral blood, taken on day 0 of AZD1222 vaccination. The receptors derive from an adult in good health. Each CDR3 is given with its conserved first and last residue. D genes are given only for firm matches. Expanded clones get a size class; other rows say once, few or many, or leave the size out.

>TRBV10-3|TRBJ1-1|-|-
CAGGKGDTEAFF
TGTGCCGGCGGGAAGGGGGACACTGAAGCTTTCTTT
>TRBV30|TRBJ1-3|-|-
CAWSVFGAGNTIYF
TGTGCCTGGAGTGTATTCGGTGCCGGAAACACCATATATTTT
>TRBV6-1|TRBJ2-7|-|-
CASSEAGNLAYEQYF
TGTGCCAGCAGTGAAGCCGGCAACTTAGCCTACGAGCAGTACTTC
>TRBV19|TRBJ1-6|-|-
CASSIDTETSNSPLHF
TGTGCCAGTAGTATAGACACCGAAACCTCTAATTCACCCCTCCACTTT
>TRBV6-5|TRBJ2-1|-|-
CASCRDRLYNEQFF
TGTGCCAGCTGCCGTGACAGGCTCTACAATGAGCAGTTCTTC
>TRBV30|TRBJ2-2|-|few
CAWSSQTGSGELFF
TGTGCCTGGAGTAGCCAGACAGGATCCGGGGAGCTGTTTTTT
>TRBV11-3|TRBJ1-1|-|once
CASSLVPQVNTEAFF
TGTGCCAGCAGCTTAGTTCCACAGGTGAACACTGAAGCTTTCTTT
>TRBV24-1|TRBJ2-3|-|-
CATSDLSRDTQYF
TGTGCCACCAGTGATTTATCCAGAGATACGCAGTATTTT
>TRBV6-5|TRBJ2-1|-|-
CASTQKYNEQFF
TGTGCCAGCACCCAAAAATACAATGAGCAGTTCTTC
>TRBV11-1|TRBJ1-3|-|-
CASSLNAGSGNTIYF
TGTGCCAGCAGCTTAAACGCAGGGAGTGGAAACACCATATATTTT
>TRBV5-5|TRBJ2-4|TRBD2|-
CASSFGSVASGGQAKNIQYF
TGTGCCAGCAGCTTTGGCTCCGTGGCTAGCGGGGGCCAAGCCAAAAACATTCAGTACTTC
>TRBV11-2|TRBJ1-1|-|-
CASSLVGRHYTEAFF
TGTGCCAGCAGCTTAGTTGGCAGGCACTACACTGAAGCTTTCTTT
>TRBV5-5|TRBJ2-3|TRBD1|-
CASSSRTGSTDTQYF
TGTGCCAGCAGCTCCCGGACAGGGAGCACAGATACGCAGTATTTT
>TRBV4-3|TRBJ1-1|-|-
CASSQAVSMNTEAFF
TGCGCCAGCAGCCAAGCAGTTTCCATGAACACTGAAGCTTTCTTT
>TRBV4-2|TRBJ2-1|TRBD2|-
CASSHHSGGAYNEQFF
TGTGCCAGCAGCCATCATAGCGGGGGGGCCTACAATGAGCAGTTCTTC
>TRBV10-3|TRBJ2-1|TRBD1|-
CAISGTGNEQFF
TGTGCCATCAGTGGGACAGGGAATGAGCAGTTCTTC
>TRBV5-5|TRBJ1-3|-|-
CASSFKWDGGNTIYF
TGTGCCAGCAGCTTTAAGTGGGACGGGGGAAACACCATATATTTT
>TRBV5-1|TRBJ1-6|TRBD1|-
CASSLGDRFNSPLHF
TGCGCCAGCAGCTTGGGGGACAGGTTTAATTCACCCCTCCACTTT
>TRBV7-2|TRBJ2-3|TRBD1|-
CASSLVAAGQGVRNTQYF
TGTGCCAGCAGCTTAGTGGCGGCGGGACAGGGAGTTAGAAATACGCAGTATTTT
>TRBV9|TRBJ2-1|-|-
CASSVRPAGEQFF
TGTGCCAGCAGCGTGCGACCCGCCGGTGAGCAGTTCTTC
>TRBV28|TRBJ1-5|-|-
CASSPIGAGVGQPQHF
TGTGCCAGCAGCCCTATAGGGGCAGGGGTTGGGCAGCCCCAGCATTTT
>TRBV29-1|TRBJ1-2|TRBD1|-
CTTGGRGGYTF
TGCACCACAGGGGGCAGGGGTGGCTACACCTTC
>TRBV25-1|TRBJ1-5|TRBD1|-
CASSEGDRGPQHF
TGTGCCAGCAGTGAAGGCGACAGGGGCCCACAGCATTTT
>TRBV10-3|TRBJ2-7|TRBD1|-
CAVQRLTITGDYEQYF
TGTGCCGTCCAGCGCCTGACCATAACAGGGGACTACGAGCAGTACTTC
>TRBV11-2|TRBJ1-5|TRBD1|-
CASSLATGGNQPQHF
TGTGCCAGCAGCTTAGCCACAGGGGGCAATCAGCCCCAGCATTTT
>TRBV5-1|TRBJ1-2|-|-
CASSLARGPRNYGYTF
TGCGCCAGCAGCTTGGCGAGGGGCCCGCGGAACTATGGCTACACCTTC
>TRBV2|TRBJ2-1|-|-
CASSEVLYNEQFF
TGTGCCAGCAGTGAGGTCCTATACAATGAGCAGTTCTTC
>TRBV3-1/TRBV3-2|TRBJ2-7|TRBD2|once
CASSRQGWGGSYEQYF
TGTGCCAGCAGCCGCCAAGGATGGGGGGGCTCCTACGAGCAGTACTTC
>TRBV9|TRBJ2-3|-|-
CASSFRDSDTQYF
TGTGCCAGCAGCTTCCGGGACTCAGATACGCAGTATTTT
>TRBV5-1|TRBJ1-2|-|-
CASSLPEAYGYTF
TGCGCCAGCAGCTTGCCCGAGGCCTATGGCTACACCTTC
>TRBV24-1|TRBJ1-5|-|-
CATSAEGPNQPQHF
TGTGCCACCAGTGCGGAGGGACCAAATCAGCCCCAGCATTTT
>TRBV28|TRBJ1-6|-|-
CASNAPPVTLHF
TGTGCCAGCAACGCCCCCCCTGTCACCCTCCACTTT
>TRBV12-5|TRBJ2-3|TRBD2|-
CASGLVLATDTQYF
TGTGCTAGTGGTTTGGTACTAGCGACAGATACGCAGTATTTT
>TRBV9|TRBJ1-1|TRBD1|once
CASTATTGVNTEAFF
TGTGCCAGCACCGCAACGACAGGGGTGAACACTGAAGCTTTCTTT
>TRBV7-6|TRBJ2-5|-|-
CASSFDPTSSGTQYF
TGTGCCAGCAGCTTTGATCCGACTAGTTCCGGGACCCAGTACTTC
>TRBV7-8|TRBJ1-6|-|-
CASSLEGPQNYNSPLHF
TGTGCCAGCAGCTTAGAGGGGCCGCAGAATTATAATTCACCCCTCCACTTT
>TRBV5-5|TRBJ1-6|-|-
CASSLEGSYNSPLHF
TGTGCCAGCAGCTTGGAGGGCTCCTATAATTCACCCCTCCACTTT